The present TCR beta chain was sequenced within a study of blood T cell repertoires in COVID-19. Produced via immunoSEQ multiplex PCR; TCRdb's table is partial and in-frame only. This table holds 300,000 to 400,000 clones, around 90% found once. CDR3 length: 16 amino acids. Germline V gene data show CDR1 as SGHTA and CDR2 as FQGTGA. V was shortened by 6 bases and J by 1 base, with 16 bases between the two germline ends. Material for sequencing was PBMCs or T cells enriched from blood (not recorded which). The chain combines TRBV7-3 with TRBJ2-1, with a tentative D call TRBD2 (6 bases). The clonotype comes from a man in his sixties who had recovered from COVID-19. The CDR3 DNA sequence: TGTGCCAGCAGAAAGGGAGGCGGGGTTTCCTACAATGAGCAGTTCTTC. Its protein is CASRKGGGVSYNEQFF.